This T cell receptor (beta chain) was sequenced during a study of cytomegalovirus exposure and HLA in healthy donors. Primers: 60 Vbeta forward and 13 Jbeta reverse. Profiling relied on immunoSEQ multiplex PCR, and the TCRdb table lists in-frame clones only, not all of them. The sample records over 20,000 clones, 75% to 85% being singletons. The count of this clone is one. What it binds is unknown. The CDR3 consists of 13 residues. Germline V gene sequence: CDR1 SNHLY, CDR2 FYNNEI. Study findings and constraints: HLA allele associations emerged for roughly 16,000 TCR beta sequences in a later analysis, at 0.05 false discovery rate. Earlier analysis found most TCR beta V segments productive about 87% or about 30% of the time.

The clonotype comes from a male donor in good health and CMV-seronegative. V is TRBV2 and J is TRBJ2-5; D is unresolved. The closer fit of TRBJ2-7 to the DNA end suggests the J call may be wrong. Specimen: PBMCs. CDR3: CASRVGASYEQYF. The CDR3 DNA reads as TGTGCCAGCAGGGTGGGCGCTAGCTACGAGCAGTACTTC.